This is a list of T cell receptor beta chains from one sample in a study of T cell responses to AZD1222 COVID-19 vaccine. Some clones are missing from TCRdb's copy, which holds only in-frame ones; the method was immunoSEQ multiplex PCR. The sample consists of some 100,000 clones, around nine tenths of them appearing once. Sequencing used peripheral blood, obtained on day 0 of AZD1222 vaccination. The receptors originated from an adult in good health. Each CDR3 is given with its conserved first and last residue. A D gene is named only where the DNA matches it firmly. For some rows the clone size is stated as once, few or many, or as a class when expanded; others skip it.

CDR3 protein | CDR3 DNA | V gene | clone size | J gene | D gene
CASSTLYEQYF | TGTGCCAGCAGTACCCTCTACGAGCAGTACTTC | TRBV27 | NA | TRBJ2-7 | NA
CSATYVSGNTIYF | TGCAGCGCTACATACGTCTCTGGAAACACCATATATTTT | TRBV29-1 | NA | TRBJ1-3 | NA
CASTAGSSGNTIYF | TGTGCCAGCACAGCAGGTTCCTCTGGAAACACCATATATTTT | TRBV6-5 | NA | TRBJ1-3 | NA
CASSLGGQPGVYGYTF | TGTGCCAGCAGTTTAGGCGGACAGCCGGGGGTCTATGGCTACACCTTC | TRBV27 | NA | TRBJ1-2 | NA
CASSERGYSNQPQHF | TGTGCCAGCAGTGAAAGGGGATATAGCAATCAGCCCCAGCATTTT | TRBV2 | NA | TRBJ1-5 | NA
CASSYSGGNSPLHF | TGTGCCAGCAGTTACTCAGGGGGTAATTCACCCCTCCACTTT | TRBV6-5 | NA | TRBJ1-6 | NA
CASSRSRGGETQYF | TGCGCCAGCAGCCGGTCTAGGGGTGGGGAGACCCAGTACTTC | TRBV5-1 | NA | TRBJ2-5 | NA
CASSPTGSIGTGELFF | TGCGCCAGCAGCCCGACGGGGAGCATAGGCACCGGGGAGCTGTTTTTT | TRBV4-3 | few | TRBJ2-2 | NA
CASSLKLAGSTDTQYF | TGTGCCAGCAGCTTAAAACTAGCGGGGAGCACAGATACGCAGTATTTT | TRBV7-9 | NA | TRBJ2-3 | TRBD2
CASSLARRNTIYF | TGTGCCAGCAGTTTAGCCCGGAGGAACACCATATATTTT | TRBV28 | NA | TRBJ1-3 | NA
CASSRDSNQPQHF | TGCGCCAGCAGCCGAGACAGCAATCAGCCCCAGCATTTT | TRBV5-1 | NA | TRBJ1-5 | NA
CASYGLPTDTGELFF | TGTGCCAGCTACGGCTTACCCACAGACACCGGGGAGCTGTTTTTT | TRBV7-8 | NA | TRBJ2-2 | NA
CASSLEPGVAGPYNEQFF | TGTGCCAGCAGCTTAGAGCCGGGAGTAGCGGGGCCCTACAATGAGCAGTTCTTC | TRBV7-2 | NA | TRBJ2-1 | TRBD2
CASSADRVFEKLFF | TGTGCCAGCAGCGCGGACAGGGTTTTCGAAAAACTGTTTTTT | TRBV27 | NA | TRBJ1-4 | TRBD1
CASSPRPAGTGYTGELFF | TGTGCCAGTAGTCCTCGACCCGCCGGGACAGGGTACACCGGGGAGCTGTTTTTT | TRBV19 | NA | TRBJ2-2 | TRBD1
CASSLLDSTYEQYF | TGTGCCAGCAGCTTACTGGACAGTACCTACGAGCAGTACTTC | TRBV7-9 | NA | TRBJ2-7 | NA
CASSLGPGQGEETQYF | TGTGCCAGCAGCTTAGGCCCCGGACAGGGGGAAGAGACCCAGTACTTC | TRBV7-6 | once | TRBJ2-5 | TRBD1
CASSIGGSGNTIYF | TGTGCCAGCAGCATAGGTGGCTCTGGAAACACCATATATTTT | TRBV7-3 | NA | TRBJ1-3 | NA
CATSDSGTGGSGELFF | TGTGCCACCAGTGATTCCGGGACAGGGGGCTCCGGGGAGCTGTTTTTT | TRBV24-1 | NA | TRBJ2-2 | TRBD1
CASSRTTNGYTF | TGTGCCAGCAGCCGAACCACTAATGGCTACACCTTC | TRBV13 | NA | TRBJ1-2 | NA
CASSPGWGQNTEAFF | TGTGCCAGCTCACCGGGGTGGGGACAGAACACTGAAGCTTTCTTT | TRBV18 | NA | TRBJ1-1 | NA
CASSPQTGSGANVLTF | TGTGCCAGCTCACCTCAGACAGGCTCTGGGGCCAACGTCCTGACTTTC | TRBV18 | NA | TRBJ2-6 | NA
CASSLIGTAPSGANVLTF | TGTGCCAGCAGTTTAATTGGGACAGCCCCCTCTGGGGCCAACGTCCTGACTTTC | TRBV28 | NA | TRBJ2-6 | TRBD1
CASSFARDRAMLNTEAFF | TGCGCCAGCAGCTTCGCCCGGGACAGGGCGATGTTGAACACTGAAGCTTTCTTT | TRBV5-1 | NA | TRBJ1-1 | TRBD1
CASSPWGGANTGELFF | TGTGCCAGCTCACCATGGGGGGGCGCGAACACCGGGGAGCTGTTTTTT | TRBV18 | NA | TRBJ2-2 | NA
CASSRNFPVGPYEQYF | TGTGCCAGCAGCCGTAATTTCCCGGTTGGTCCCTACGAGCAGTACTTC | TRBV11-2 | NA | TRBJ2-7 | NA
CASSYARQGQGTQYF | TGTGCCAGCAGTTACGCGCGACAGGGTCAGGGGACCCAGTACTTC | TRBV6-5 | NA | TRBJ2-5 | TRBD1
CASKVELSTEAFF | TGTGCCAGCAAAGTCGAGCTGAGCACTGAAGCTTTCTTT | TRBV7-2 | NA | TRBJ1-1 | NA
CASANGLAKNIQYF | TGTGCCAGCGCCAACGGGCTAGCCAAAAACATTCAGTACTTC | TRBV19 | NA | TRBJ2-4 | NA
CATSRYRGHAFF | TGTGCCACCAGCAGGTACAGGGGGCATGCTTTCTTT | TRBV15 | few | TRBJ1-1 | TRBD1
CASSPGGVGQPQHF | TGTGCCAGCAGTCCGGGGGGGGTCGGACAGCCCCAGCATTTT | TRBV28 | NA | TRBJ1-5 | NA
CASSLEQGAAGELFF | TGCGCCAGCAGCTTGGAACAGGGTGCAGCCGGGGAGCTGTTTTTT | TRBV5-1 | NA | TRBJ2-2 | NA
CASSEFRANEQFF | TGTGCCAGCAGTGAATTCAGGGCCAATGAGCAGTTCTTC | TRBV2 | NA | TRBJ2-1 | NA
CASSLAPEGTHEQYF | TGTGCCAGCAGCTTAGCCCCGGAGGGAACTCACGAGCAGTACTTC | TRBV7-6 | NA | TRBJ2-7 | NA
CASSSRLRGGYTF | TGTGCCAGCAGCTCCCGTCTGAGGGGTGGCTACACCTTC | TRBV9 | once | TRBJ1-2 | NA
CASSQVDGNSNQPQHF | TGTGCCAGCAGCCAAGTGGACGGTAATAGCAATCAGCCCCAGCATTTT | TRBV4-2 | few | TRBJ1-5 | NA
CASSLMAINQPQHF | TGTGCCAGCAGTTTAATGGCAATCAATCAGCCCCAGCATTTT | TRBV27 | NA | TRBJ1-5 | NA
CASSRGQGLNQPQHF | TGTGCCAGCAGCCGGGGACAGGGTTTGAATCAGCCCCAGCATTTT | TRBV6-5 | NA | TRBJ1-5 | TRBD1
CASSREADRGLYEQYF | TGTGCCAGCAGTAGGGAGGCTGACAGGGGGCTCTACGAGCAGTACTTC | TRBV9 | NA | TRBJ2-7 | TRBD1
CASSLQEDRAEAFF | TGTGCCAGCAGTCTCCAGGAAGACAGGGCTGAAGCTTTCTTT | TRBV7-8 | NA | TRBJ1-1 | TRBD1
CASSNEVSTDTQYF | TGTGCCAGCAGCAACGAAGTTAGCACAGATACGCAGTATTTT | TRBV7-9 | NA | TRBJ2-3 | NA
CASRLTRSNEKLFF | TGTGCCAGCAGACTGACCAGGTCTAATGAAAAACTGTTTTTT | TRBV2 | NA | TRBJ1-4 | NA